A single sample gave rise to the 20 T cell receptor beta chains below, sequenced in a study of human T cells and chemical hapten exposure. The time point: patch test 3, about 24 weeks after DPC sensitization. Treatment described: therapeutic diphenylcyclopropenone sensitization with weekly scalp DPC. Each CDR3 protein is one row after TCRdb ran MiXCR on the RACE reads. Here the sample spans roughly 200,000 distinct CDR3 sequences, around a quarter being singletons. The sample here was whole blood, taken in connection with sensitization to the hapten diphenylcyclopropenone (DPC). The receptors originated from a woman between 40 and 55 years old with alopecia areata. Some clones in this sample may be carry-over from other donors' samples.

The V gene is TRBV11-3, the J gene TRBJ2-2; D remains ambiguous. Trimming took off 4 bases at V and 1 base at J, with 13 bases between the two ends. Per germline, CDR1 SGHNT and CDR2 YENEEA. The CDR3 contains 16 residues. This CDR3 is CASSSERGRNTGELFF. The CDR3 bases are TGTGCCAGCAGCTCGGAACGCGGTAGGAACACCGGGGAGCTGTTTTTT.

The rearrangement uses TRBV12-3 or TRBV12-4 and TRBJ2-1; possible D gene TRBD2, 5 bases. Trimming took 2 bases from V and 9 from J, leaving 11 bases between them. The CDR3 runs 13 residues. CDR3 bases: TGTGCCAGCAGTTTATATAGCGTTCCTGAGCAGTTCTTC. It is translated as CASSLYSVPEQFF.

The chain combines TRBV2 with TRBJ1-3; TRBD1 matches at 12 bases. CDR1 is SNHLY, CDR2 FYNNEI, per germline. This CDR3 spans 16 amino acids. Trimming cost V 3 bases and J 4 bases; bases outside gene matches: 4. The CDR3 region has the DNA TGTGCCAGCAGTGATGGGACAGGGGGCTCCGGAAACACCATATATTTT. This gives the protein CASSDGTGGSGNTIYF.

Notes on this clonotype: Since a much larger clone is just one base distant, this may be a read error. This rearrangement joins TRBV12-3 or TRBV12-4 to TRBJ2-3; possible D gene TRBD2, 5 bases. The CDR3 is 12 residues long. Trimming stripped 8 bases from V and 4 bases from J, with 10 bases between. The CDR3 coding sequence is TGTGCCAGCGGGAGTGGGGCAGATACGCAGTATTTT. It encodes CASGSGADTQYF.

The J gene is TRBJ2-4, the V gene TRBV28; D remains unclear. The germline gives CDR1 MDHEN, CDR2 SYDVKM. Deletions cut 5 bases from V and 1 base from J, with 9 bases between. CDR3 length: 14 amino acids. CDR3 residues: CASSPGPAKNIQYF. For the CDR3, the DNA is TGTGCCAGCAGTCCCGGGCCTGCCAAAAACATTCAGTACTTC. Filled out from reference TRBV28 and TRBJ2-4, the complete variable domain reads DVKVTQSSRYLVKRTGEKVFLECVQDMDHENMFWYRQDPGLGLRLIYFSYDVKMKEKGDIPEGYSVSREKKERFSLILESASTNQTSMYLCASSPGPAKNIQYFGAGTRLSVL.

The CDR3 reads CASSPPTDEPLHF. CDR3 bases: TGTGCCAGCAGCCCACCGACCGACGAACCCCTCCACTTT. The chain employs TRBV6-2 or TRBV6-3 and TRBJ1-6; no clear D. This CDR3 spans 13 amino acids. Per germline, CDR1 MNHEY and CDR2 SVGEGT. V lost 6 bases and J lost 12, with 15 bases in between.

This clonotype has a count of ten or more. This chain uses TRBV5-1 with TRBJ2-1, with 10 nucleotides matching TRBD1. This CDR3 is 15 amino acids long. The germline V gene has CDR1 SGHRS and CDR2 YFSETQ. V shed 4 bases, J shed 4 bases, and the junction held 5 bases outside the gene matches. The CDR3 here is CASSLRTGGYNEQFF. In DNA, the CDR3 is TGCGCCAGCAGCCTAAGGACAGGGGGATACAATGAGCAGTTCTTC.

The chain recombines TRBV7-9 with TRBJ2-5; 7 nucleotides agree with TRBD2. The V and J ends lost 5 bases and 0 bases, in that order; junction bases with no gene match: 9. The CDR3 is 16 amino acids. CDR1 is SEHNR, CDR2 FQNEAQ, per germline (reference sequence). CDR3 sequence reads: CASSRAGLPYQETQYF. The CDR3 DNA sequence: TGTGCCAGCAGCCGGGCGGGACTACCGTACCAAGAGACCCAGTACTTC.

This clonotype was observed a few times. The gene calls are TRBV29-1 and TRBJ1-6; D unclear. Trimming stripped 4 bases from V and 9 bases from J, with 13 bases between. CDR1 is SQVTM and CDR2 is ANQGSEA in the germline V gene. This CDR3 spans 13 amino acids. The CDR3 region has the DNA TGCAGCGTTGGTGAGCCAGGAATTTCACCCCTCCACTTT. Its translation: CSVGEPGISPLHF.

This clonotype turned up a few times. This chain's CDR3 is CSAKGAGPNQPQHF. The DNA of the CDR3 is TGCAGTGCTAAGGGGGCAGGGCCCAATCAGCCCCAGCATTTT. The rearrangement links TRBV20-1 to TRBJ1-5, with TRBD1 identical over 7 bases. In germline, CDR1 is DFQATT, CDR2 SNEGSKA (reference sequence). The CDR3 has 14 residues. The ends lost 4 bases at V and 3 bases at J; junction bases unmatched: 6.

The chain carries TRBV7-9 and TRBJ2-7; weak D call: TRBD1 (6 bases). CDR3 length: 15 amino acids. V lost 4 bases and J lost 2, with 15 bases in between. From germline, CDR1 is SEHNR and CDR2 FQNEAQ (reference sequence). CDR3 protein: CASSSTPGAPYEQYF. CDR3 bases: TGTGCCAGCAGCTCGACCCCAGGGGCGCCCTACGAGCAGTACTTC.

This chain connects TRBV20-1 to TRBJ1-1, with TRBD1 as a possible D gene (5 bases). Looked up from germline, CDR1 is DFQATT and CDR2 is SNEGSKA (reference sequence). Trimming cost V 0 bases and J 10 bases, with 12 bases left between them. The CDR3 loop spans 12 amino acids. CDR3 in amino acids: CSAREGLGVAFF. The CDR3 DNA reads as TGCAGTGCTAGAGAGGGATTAGGGGTAGCTTTCTTT.

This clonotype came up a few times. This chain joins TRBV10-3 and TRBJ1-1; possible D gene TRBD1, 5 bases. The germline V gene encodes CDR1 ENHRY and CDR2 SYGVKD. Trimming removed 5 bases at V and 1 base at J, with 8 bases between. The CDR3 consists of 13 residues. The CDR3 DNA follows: TGTGCCATCAGTAGCGGGGGGAACACTGAAGCTTTCTTT. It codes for CAISSGGNTEAFF.

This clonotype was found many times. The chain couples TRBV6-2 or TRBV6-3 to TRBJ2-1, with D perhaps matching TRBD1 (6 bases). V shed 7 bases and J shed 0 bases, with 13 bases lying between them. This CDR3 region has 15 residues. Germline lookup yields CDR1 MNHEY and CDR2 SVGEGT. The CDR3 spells CASTHRDPSYNEQFF. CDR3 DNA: TGTGCCAGCACTCACAGGGACCCCTCCTACAATGAGCAGTTCTTC.

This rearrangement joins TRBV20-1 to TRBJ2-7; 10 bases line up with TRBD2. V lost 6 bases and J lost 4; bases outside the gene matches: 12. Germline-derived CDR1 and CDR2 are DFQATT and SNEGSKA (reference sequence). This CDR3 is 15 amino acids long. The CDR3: CSAPSLAGAIYEQYF. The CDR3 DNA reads TGCAGTGCCCCATCCCTAGCGGGAGCTATATACGAGCAGTACTTC.

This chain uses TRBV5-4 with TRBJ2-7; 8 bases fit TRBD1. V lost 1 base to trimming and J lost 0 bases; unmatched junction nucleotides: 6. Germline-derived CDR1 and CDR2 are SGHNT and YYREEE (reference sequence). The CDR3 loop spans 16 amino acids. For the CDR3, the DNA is TGTGCCAGCAGCTTGCTGGCAGGACAGGGCTCCTACGAGCAGTACTTC. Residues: CASSLLAGQGSYEQYF.

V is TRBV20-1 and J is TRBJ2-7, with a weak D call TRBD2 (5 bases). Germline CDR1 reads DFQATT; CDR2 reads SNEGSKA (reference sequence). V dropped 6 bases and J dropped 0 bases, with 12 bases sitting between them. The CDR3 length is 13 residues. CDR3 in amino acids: CSARRAVSYEQYF. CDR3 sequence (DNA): TGCAGTGCCAGACGAGCGGTCTCCTACGAGCAGTACTTC.

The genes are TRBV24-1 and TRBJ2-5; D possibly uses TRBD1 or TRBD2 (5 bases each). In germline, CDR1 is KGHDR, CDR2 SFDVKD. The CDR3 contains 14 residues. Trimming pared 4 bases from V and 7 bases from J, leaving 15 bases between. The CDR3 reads CATSDPGTPRTQYF. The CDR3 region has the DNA TGTGCCACCAGTGACCCTGGGACCCCGAGGACCCAGTACTTC.

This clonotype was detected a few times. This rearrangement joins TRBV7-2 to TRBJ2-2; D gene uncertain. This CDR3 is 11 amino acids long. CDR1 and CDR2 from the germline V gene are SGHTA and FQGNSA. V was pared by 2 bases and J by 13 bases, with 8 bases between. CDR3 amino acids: CASSLTAGLFF. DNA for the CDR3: TGTGCCAGCAGCTTAACGGCTGGGCTGTTTTTT.

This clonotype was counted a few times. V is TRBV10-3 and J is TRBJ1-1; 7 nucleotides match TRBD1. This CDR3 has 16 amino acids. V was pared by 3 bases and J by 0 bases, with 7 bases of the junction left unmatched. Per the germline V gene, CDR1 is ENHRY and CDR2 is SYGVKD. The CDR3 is CAISERQGTLNTEAFF. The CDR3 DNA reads TGTGCCATCAGTGAACGACAGGGAACCTTGAACACTGAAGCTTTCTTT.